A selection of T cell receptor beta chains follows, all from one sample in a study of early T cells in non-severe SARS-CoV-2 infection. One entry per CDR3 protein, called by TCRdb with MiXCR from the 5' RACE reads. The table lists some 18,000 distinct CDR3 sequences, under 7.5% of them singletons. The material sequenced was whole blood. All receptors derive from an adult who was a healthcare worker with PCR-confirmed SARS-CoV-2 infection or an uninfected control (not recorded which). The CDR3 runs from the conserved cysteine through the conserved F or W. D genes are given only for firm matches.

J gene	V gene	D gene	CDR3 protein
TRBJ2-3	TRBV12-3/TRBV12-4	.	CASSPREDTQYF
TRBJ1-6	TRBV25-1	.	CASSESVYSPLHF
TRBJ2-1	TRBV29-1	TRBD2	CSVAGLAGGTTYNEQFF
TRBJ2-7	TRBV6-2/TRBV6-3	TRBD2	CASSRTPGLDVWVQYF
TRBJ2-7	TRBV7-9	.	CASSRENSYEQYF
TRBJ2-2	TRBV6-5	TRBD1	CASSQGTDNTGELFF
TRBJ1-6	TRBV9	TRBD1	CASSGQGLGDSPLHF
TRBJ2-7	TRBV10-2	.	CASSDLFSDGDNEQYF
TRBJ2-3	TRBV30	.	CACGPRTDTQYF
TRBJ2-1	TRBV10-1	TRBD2	CASSPGPRLAGGSYNEQFF
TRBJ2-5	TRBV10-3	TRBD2	CAISPGLAGEETQYF
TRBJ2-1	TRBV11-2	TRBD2	CASRLLAGVDEQFF
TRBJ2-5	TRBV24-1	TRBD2	CATSGRRTSGLGETQYF
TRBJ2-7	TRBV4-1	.	CASSQVMHYEQYF
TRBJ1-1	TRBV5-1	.	CASFPGGGENTEAFF
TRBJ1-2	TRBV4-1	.	CASSQEGGTGYGYTF